Below are 20 T cell receptor beta chains sequenced from a single sample in a study of beta chain features in type 1 diabetes. Isolated RNA was reverse transcribed in full, so expressed TCRB transcripts were sequenced. Repertoires were generated with immunoSEQ multiplex PCR, while TCRdb's copy carries only in-frame clones and drops some. Of about 210,000 clones in the sample, 9.5% to 13% were seen once. The sequenced sample was central memory CD4+ T cells from blood. The receptors shown here come from a young man in good health.

This chain joins TRBV25-1 and TRBJ2-7, with 7 bases lining up with TRBD1. CDR3 length: 12 residues. J gave up 3 bases and V 8 bases, and 4 bases lay outside the gene matches. Germline V gene data show CDR1 as MGHDK and CDR2 as SYGVNS. CDR3 bases: TGTGCCAGCGGAAGACAGGGCTACGAGCAGTACTTC. Translated: CASGRQGYEQYF.

This clone has only a few counts. The V and J genes are TRBV7-9 and TRBJ2-1, with 9 bases lining up with TRBD2. Germline CDR1 reads SEHNR; CDR2 reads FQNEAQ (reference sequence). V shed 4 bases, J shed 4 bases, and the junction held 8 bases outside the gene matches. This CDR3 has 16 residues. The CDR3 here is CASSSLAGGPYNEQFF. The CDR3 coding sequence is TGTGCCAGCAGCTCCCTCGCGGGAGGGCCGTACAATGAGCAGTTCTTC.

This clone was observed a few times. The chain recombines TRBV18 with TRBJ1-2; a weak D match, TRBD1 (6 bases). The V gene lost 6 bases and the J gene lost 6 bases, with 17 bases spanning the gap. Germline values: CDR1 KGHSH, CDR2 LQKENI. The CDR3 sequence is 14 residues long. The CDR3 reads CASSSQTGANGYTF. The CDR3 DNA follows: TGTGCCAGCTCGTCGCAGACAGGTGCAAATGGCTACACCTTC.

CDR3 in amino acids: CASSRGPSDEQFF. CDR3 in DNA: TGTGCCAGCAGCAGGGGCCCTAGCGATGAGCAGTTCTTC. The chain recombines TRBV5-4 with TRBJ2-1; tentatively, D is TRBD2 (6 bases). Germline CDR1 and CDR2: SGHNT and YYREEE (reference sequence). Between the trimmed V and J ends, which lost 4 bases and 8 bases, there was a span of 13 bases. The CDR3 has 13 residues.

V and J are TRBV9 and TRBJ1-3, with D possibly being TRBD1 (5 bases). V gave up 5 bases and J gave up 1 base, with 7 bases separating them. This CDR3 is built from 13 residues. The V gene's germline CDR1 is SGDLS and CDR2 YYNGEE. CDR3 amino acids: CASRKGSGNTIYF. The CDR3 nucleotides read TGTGCCAGCAGGAAGGGGTCTGGAAACACCATATATTTT.

The rearrangement uses TRBV4-2 and TRBJ2-2; the match to TRBD2 covers 9 bases. V dropped 6 bases and J dropped 1; count of bases not matched to a gene: 0. The V gene's germline CDR1 is LGHNA and CDR2 YNFKEQ. The length of the CDR3 is 14 residues. CDR3 region: CASRTSGNTGELFF. CDR3 DNA: TGTGCCAGCAGGACTAGCGGGAACACCGGGGAGCTGTTTTTT.

The V gene is TRBV4-2, the J gene TRBJ2-7; 8 nucleotides match TRBD2. V lost 4 bases, J lost 0 bases, and 8 bases stayed unmatched. This CDR3 spans 16 amino acids. Germline assignment: CDR1 LGHNA and CDR2 YNFKEQ. In DNA, the CDR3 is TGTGCCAGCAGCCTTAATGTAGCGGGGCCCTCCTACGAGCAGTACTTC. Protein: CASSLNVAGPSYEQYF.

This clone was seen repeatedly, ten times or more. The rearrangement uses TRBV29-1 and TRBJ1-5; TRBD1 matches 8 bases. The CDR3 has 13 residues. Germline V gene sequence: CDR1 SQVTM, CDR2 ANQGSEA. Trimming removed 4 bases from V and 5 bases from J; junction bases left unmatched: 4. In nucleotides, the CDR3 is TGCAGCGTTGGGACAGGGACACATCAGCCCCAGCATTTT. It specifies CSVGTGTHQPQHF.

This clone was seen only a few times. The V and J genes are TRBV7-2 and TRBJ1-3; D not resolved. The CDR3 consists of 15 residues. With 0 bases removed from V and 0 bases from J, the gap between germline ends came to 6 bases. Germline values: CDR1 SGHTA, CDR2 FQGNSA. The CDR3 spells CASSLAPNSGNTIYF. In nucleotides, the CDR3 is TGTGCCAGCAGCTTAGCTCCGAACTCTGGAAACACCATATATTTT.

The genes are TRBV25-1 and TRBJ1-2; 7 bases match TRBD1. In germline, CDR1 is MGHDK, CDR2 SYGVNS. The V and J ends lost 4 bases and 10 bases, in that order; junction bases with no gene match: 3. The CDR3 covers 11 residues. CDR3 amino acids: CASSGRGLYTF. DNA for the CDR3: TGTGCCAGCAGTGGGAGGGGGCTCTACACCTTC.

The chain couples TRBV5-1 to TRBJ2-2; 8 nucleotides align to TRBD2. The CDR3 sequence is 15 residues long. CDR1 is SGHRS, CDR2 YFSETQ, per germline. V gave up 4 bases and J gave up 4 bases; unmatched junction bases: 6. The CDR3 reads CASSAGTRITGELFF. As DNA, the CDR3 is TGCGCCAGCAGCGCCGGGACTAGAATCACCGGGGAGCTGTTTTTT.

The rearrangement uses TRBV25-1 and TRBJ2-3; TRBD2 is a possible D gene (5 bases). Germline CDR1 MGHDK, CDR2 SYGVNS. V shed 4 bases and J shed 1 base, with 12 bases lying between them. The CDR3 has 15 residues. CDR3 amino acids: CASSVGAGGTDTQYF. DNA of the CDR3: TGTGCCAGCAGTGTTGGCGCCGGGGGCACAGATACGCAGTATTTT. Supplemented by reference TRBV25-1 and TRBJ2-3, the full variable domain reads EADIYQTPRYLVIGTGKKITLECSQTMGHDKMYWYQQDPGMELHLIHYSYGVNSTEKGDLSSESTVSRIRTEHFPLTLESARPSHTSQYLCASSVGAGGTDTQYFGPGTRLTVL.

This clone was observed a few times. This chain links TRBV19 with TRBJ2-1; 8 bases align to TRBD2. CDR1 LNHDA and CDR2 SQIVND come from the germline V gene (reference sequence). This CDR3 has 18 residues. J lost 3 bases, V lost 6 bases, and 16 bases had no gene match. The CDR3 loop reads CASSATPRLAGRYNEQFF. In DNA form, the CDR3 reads TGTGCCAGTAGCGCCACACCCCGGCTAGCGGGTCGCTACAATGAGCAGTTCTTC.

This clone was observed a handful of times. V is TRBV5-6 and J is TRBJ2-1, with 15 positions matching TRBD2. The CDR3 is 19 amino acids. Losses at the gene ends were 3 bases for V and 5 bases for J; bases not matched to a gene: 12. The germline V gene has CDR1 SGHDT and CDR2 YYEEEE. CDR3 in amino acids: CASSYLTGLAGGRHNEQFF. The DNA of the CDR3 is TGTGCCAGCAGCTACCTAACGGGACTAGCGGGAGGCCGTCACAATGAGCAGTTCTTC.

The chain combines TRBV19 with TRBJ2-6; 9 bases line up with TRBD1. The germline V gene encodes CDR1 LNHDA and CDR2 SQIVND (reference sequence). This CDR3 is built from 17 residues. V shed 4 bases, J shed 0 bases, and the junction held 4 bases outside the gene matches. In nucleotides, the CDR3 is TGTGCCAGTAGTACCGGACAGGGGATCTCTGGGGCCAACGTCCTGACTTTC. It translates to CASSTGQGISGANVLTF. The full variable domain, with the rest looked up from reference TRBV19 and TRBJ2-6, is DGGITQSPKYLFRKEGQNVTLSCEQNLNHDAMYWYRQDPGQGLRLIYYSQIVNDFQKGDIAEGYSVSREKKESFPLTVTSAQKNPTAFYLCASSTGQGISGANVLTFGAGSRLTVL.

This clone was seen a few times. V usage is TRBV11-2 and J usage is TRBJ2-4; D is unresolved. The V and J ends lost 5 bases and 1 base respectively, with 9 bases between them. Germline V gene lookup returns CDR1 SGHAT and CDR2 FQNNGV. The CDR3 has 14 residues. Here the CDR3 DNA reads TGTGCCAGCAGCCAGGAGTGGGCCAAAAACATTCAGTACTTC. It is translated as CASSQEWAKNIQYF.

This chain joins TRBV5-4 and TRBJ2-3, with D possibly matching TRBD2 (6 bases). CDR3 length: 14 residues. The germline V gene has CDR1 SGHNT and CDR2 YYREEE (reference sequence). Trimming cost V 6 bases and J 2 bases, with 13 bases left between them. The CDR3 reads CASTRGEITDTQYF. CDR3 bases: TGTGCCAGCACCCGCGGGGAAATCACAGATACGCAGTATTTT.

This clone was observed many times. The chain's CDR3 is CASSPSPSTDTQYF. DNA of the CDR3: TGCGCCAGCAGCCCCTCCCCTAGCACAGATACGCAGTATTTT. The chain joins TRBV4-1 to TRBJ2-3; D remains unclear. The V end lost 4 bases, the J end lost 0 bases, and 8 bases lay between the germline ends. Germline V lookup: CDR1 MGHRA, CDR2 YSYEKL. The CDR3 has 14 amino acids.

This clone was detected a few times. The chain combines TRBV7-2 with TRBJ2-1; D possibly matches TRBD1 or TRBD2 (5 bases each). Germline assignment: CDR1 SGHTA and CDR2 FQGNSA. The CDR3 is 14 amino acids. The V and J ends lost 7 bases and 7 bases respectively, with 17 bases between them. DNA for the CDR3: TGTGCCAGCACTCCGGGGCGGGCCAATAATGAGCAGTTCTTC. It is translated as CASTPGRANNEQFF.

The chain carries TRBV28 and TRBJ2-5, with D perhaps given as TRBD1 or TRBD2 (5 bases each). The CDR3 loop spans 15 amino acids. V shed 1 base and J shed 3 bases, with 12 bases lying between them. Looked up from germline, CDR1 is MDHEN and CDR2 is SYDVKM. CDR3: CASSLYGDGKETQYF. For the CDR3, the DNA is TGTGCCAGCAGTTTATACGGGGACGGCAAAGAGACCCAGTACTTC.